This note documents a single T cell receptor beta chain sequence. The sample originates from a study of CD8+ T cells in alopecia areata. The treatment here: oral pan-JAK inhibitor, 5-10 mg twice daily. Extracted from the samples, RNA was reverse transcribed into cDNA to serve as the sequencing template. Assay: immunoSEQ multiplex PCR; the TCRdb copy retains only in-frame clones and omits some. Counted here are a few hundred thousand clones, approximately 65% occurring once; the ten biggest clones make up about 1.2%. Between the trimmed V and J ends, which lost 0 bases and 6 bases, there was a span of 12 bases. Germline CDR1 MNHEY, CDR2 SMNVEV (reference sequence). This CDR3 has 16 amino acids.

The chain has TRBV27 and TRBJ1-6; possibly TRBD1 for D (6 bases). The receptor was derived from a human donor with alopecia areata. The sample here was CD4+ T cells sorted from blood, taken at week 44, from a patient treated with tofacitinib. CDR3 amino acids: CASSLSSTGSNSPLHF. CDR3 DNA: TGTGCCAGCAGTTTATCGTCGACAGGCTCTAATTCACCCCTCCACTTT.